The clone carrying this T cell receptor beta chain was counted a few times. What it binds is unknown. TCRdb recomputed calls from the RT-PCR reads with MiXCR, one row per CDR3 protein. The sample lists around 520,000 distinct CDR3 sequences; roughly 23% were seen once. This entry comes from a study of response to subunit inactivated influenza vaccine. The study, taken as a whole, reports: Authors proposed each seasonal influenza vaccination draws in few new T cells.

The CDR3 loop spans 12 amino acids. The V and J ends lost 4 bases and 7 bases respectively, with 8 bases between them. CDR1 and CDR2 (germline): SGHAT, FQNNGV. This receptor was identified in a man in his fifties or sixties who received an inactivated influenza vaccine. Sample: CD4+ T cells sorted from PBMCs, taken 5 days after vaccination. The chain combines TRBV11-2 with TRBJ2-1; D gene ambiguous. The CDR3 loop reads CASSWNGNEQFF. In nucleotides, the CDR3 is TGTGCCAGCAGCTGGAACGGTAATGAGCAGTTCTTC.